The present T cell receptor beta chain was sequenced within a study of metastatic and nonmetastatic thyroid tumors. Across the study: It was across blood and tumor or nodule tissue from malignant and benign thyroid patients that repertoires were compared. Study observations and caveats: According to reports, the diversity of TCR beta was significantly higher in malignant thyroid tumors than in benign nodules, and this held in both blood and tumor samples.

The CDR3 loop spans 16 amino acids. Trimming cost V 4 bases and J 2 bases; bases outside gene matches: 9. The V gene's germline CDR1 is SGHRS and CDR2 YFSETQ. Original handling: Between-group CDR3 differences, defined by clinicopathological status, yielded a distant-metastasis classifier for papillary thyroid cancer. TCRdb reanalyzed the PCR reads with MiXCR. The V and J calls come from TCRdb's annotation, not from the publication. In the table there are about 16,000 clones, 30% to 35% of which are singletons. Among the patients, none had received any treatment before thyroid surgery. A word on this clone: Its cognate antigen is unknown.

The chain has TRBV5-1 and TRBJ2-3, with 8 bases identical to TRBD1. This sequence originates from a female donor with papillary thyroid cancer or a benign thyroid nodule (not recorded which). Some clones in this sample may be carry-over from other donors' samples. What was sequenced was tumor tissue. In DNA, the CDR3 is TGCGCCAGCAGCCTGCCGGACAGGGTGGCCACAGATACGCAGTATTTT. Residues: CASSLPDRVATDTQYF.